The 5 T cell receptor beta chains listed next were all sequenced from one sample in a study of blood T cells in healthy people across ages. Using a J-beta primer mix together with a sample-barcoded 5' primer, a second PCR was run for about 7 to 12 cycles. One entry per CDR3 protein results from TCRdb running MiXCR on the 5' RACE reads. The repertoire has 1.5 million to 2 million distinct CDR3 sequences, 49% of them found once; the top ten carry about 2.1%. The material sequenced was blood. The receptors were gathered from a middle-aged woman in good health.

The chain joins TRBV20-1 to TRBJ2-1; 9 bases fit TRBD2. Looked up from germline, CDR1 is DFQATT and CDR2 is SNEGSKA (reference sequence). The V segment lost 4 bases and the J segment 2 bases; nucleotides outside the gene matches: 3. This CDR3 has 14 amino acids. CDR3 protein: CSATSGGPYNEQFF. In nucleotides, the CDR3 is TGCAGTGCTACGAGCGGGGGGCCCTACAATGAGCAGTTCTTC.

CDR3 amino acids: CSARDLAVAKNIQYF. CDR3 bases: TGCAGTGCTAGAGATCTGGCAGTAGCCAAAAACATTCAGTACTTC. The rearrangement links TRBV20-1 to TRBJ2-4; D not resolved. The V and J ends lost 0 bases and 0 bases respectively, with 9 bases between them. This CDR3 has 15 amino acids. From germline, CDR1 is DFQATT and CDR2 SNEGSKA (reference sequence).

This clonotype was picked up a small number of times. The V call is TRBV9, the J call TRBJ1-1; 8 bases fit TRBD1. This CDR3 has 14 amino acids. Germline CDR1 and CDR2: SGDLS and YYNGEE. The junction had 2 bases not matched to a gene; V was cut back by 0 bases and J by 4 bases. CDR3 amino acids: CASSVGDRGTEAFF. The CDR3 nucleotides are TGTGCCAGCAGCGTAGGAGACAGGGGCACTGAAGCTTTCTTT.

The chain uses TRBV3-1 and TRBJ2-7; D may be TRBD1 or TRBD2 (5 bases each). The germline V and J ends were trimmed by 4 bases and 9 bases, with 19 bases remaining between them. The length of the CDR3 is 14 residues. CDR1 and CDR2 (germline): LGHDT, YNNKEL (reference sequence). In DNA, the CDR3 is TGTGCCAGCAGCCTGAGGGACCCTGGCCACGGGCAGTACTTC. It codes for CASSLRDPGHGQYF.

This clonotype was detected only a few times. The chain links TRBV4-1 to TRBJ2-7, with a possible D match to TRBD1 (6 bases). From germline, CDR1 is MGHRA and CDR2 YSYEKL. CDR3 size: 16 residues. Trimming took off 1 base at V and 2 bases at J, with 15 bases between the two ends. DNA for the CDR3: TGCGCCAGCAGCCAAGTCCAGACAGGCGTTCCCTACGAGCAGTACTTC. This gives the protein CASSQVQTGVPYEQYF.